The TCR beta chain described here comes from a study of long-term antiretroviral therapy in people with HIV. Findings and caveats of the study: Clones expanded before ART dominated the repertoire at all time points. CDR3 length ranges were narrower in HIV repertoires than in controls. On ART adherence, viral resistance or therapy changes, no data were available.

Per germline, CDR1 MNHEY and CDR2 SVGAGI. The CDR3 runs 15 residues. V dropped 0 bases and J dropped 8 bases, with 16 bases sitting between them. The sample holds a few counts of this clone. Its antigen is still unknown. The authors ran the immunoSEQ assay, v3.0, at survey level. The protocol was immunoSEQ multiplex PCR, while the TCRdb copy is restricted to in-frame clones and leaves out a portion. Of about 29,000 clones in the sample, around 83% were seen once. Cryopreserved PBMC samples of roughly 1-10 million cells were used for DNA extraction. The chain has TRBV6-5 and TRBJ1-2, with D perhaps matching TRBD1 (6 bases). This TCR was sampled from a man over 45 with HIV. Sequencing was performed on unsorted PBMCs, taken 2.9 years after starting antiretroviral therapy. CDR3 in amino acids: CASSYSLRGLGGYTF. The CDR3 DNA reads TGTGCCAGCAGTTACTCGCTGCGGGGGCTGGGGGGCTACACCTTC.